Presented here are 20 T cell receptor beta chains from one specimen sequenced in a study of T cell responses to AZD1222 COVID-19 vaccine. Profiled with immunoSEQ multiplex PCR; TCRdb holds only in-frame clones, not every one. The sample yields 120,000 to 150,000 clones, 88% seen once. The starting material was peripheral blood, obtained 28 days after the second dose of the MenACWY control vaccine. These receptors originate from an adult who received the MenACWY meningococcal vaccine as a control.

For the CDR3, the DNA is TGTGCTAGTGGTTTGGACTGGGACACTGAAGCTTTCTTT. Its translation: CASGLDWDTEAFF. The chain has TRBV12-5 and TRBJ1-1; no clear D gene. Deletions cut 1 base from V and 3 bases from J, with 6 bases between. The V gene's germline CDR1 is LGHNT and CDR2 FRNRAP. This CDR3 region has 13 residues.

The chain couples TRBV5-6 to TRBJ1-2, with D tentatively TRBD1 (5 bases). In germline, CDR1 is SGHDT, CDR2 YYEEEE. Trimming removed 3 bases at V and 5 bases at J, with 14 bases between. The CDR3 loop spans 14 amino acids. The CDR3 coding sequence is TGTGCCAGCAGCTACCCCGACAGAGATTATGGCTACACCTTC. Amino acids: CASSYPDRDYGYTF.

The genes are TRBV7-9 and TRBJ2-1; 11 positions agree with TRBD2. The CDR3 contains 15 residues. V shed 5 bases and J 8 bases; nucleotides not matched to a gene: 8. The V gene's germline CDR1 is SEHNR and CDR2 FQNEAQ (reference sequence). The CDR3 region has the DNA TGTGCCAGCAGCATCAGGACTAGCGGGTGGGATGAGCAGTTCTTC. It yields the protein CASSIRTSGWDEQFF.

The rearrangement uses TRBV30 and TRBJ2-7; a possible D gene is TRBD2 (6 bases). This CDR3 contains 11 residues. V was clipped by 4 bases and J by 6 bases, with 10 bases between them. Germline values: CDR1 GTSNPN, CDR2 SVGIG (reference sequence). The CDR3 DNA reads as TGTGCCTGGAATTTCGGGGGCGAGCAGTACTTC. Protein product: CAWNFGGEQYF.

This chain uses TRBV11-3 with TRBJ2-3; D unclear. Germline loops: CDR1 SGHNT, CDR2 YENEEA. V was cut by 1 base and J by 0 bases, with 5 bases left in between. The CDR3 loop spans 14 amino acids. The CDR3 reads CASSLGQSTDTQYF. DNA of the CDR3: TGTGCCAGCAGCTTAGGCCAGAGCACAGATACGCAGTATTTT.

The chain employs TRBV7-2 and TRBJ2-1; TRBD2 matches 7 bases. V trimming: 3 bases; J trimming: 7 bases; junction bases outside the gene matches: 6. The germline V gene has CDR1 SGHTA and CDR2 FQGNSA. The CDR3 consists of 14 residues. The CDR3 sequence is CASSFRTSGNEQFF. In DNA form, the CDR3 reads TGTGCCAGCAGCTTTAGGACTAGTGGAAATGAGCAGTTCTTC.

This clone was recorded once. The CDR3 region is CASILGQYEAFF. CDR3 sequence (DNA): TGTGCCAGCATTCTTGGACAGTATGAAGCTTTCTTT. J is TRBJ1-1 and V is TRBV28; D might be TRBD1 (6 bases). In germline, CDR1 is MDHEN, CDR2 SYDVKM. V gave up 7 bases and J gave up 7 bases, with 13 bases separating them. The CDR3 extends over 12 amino acids. Full variable domain (remainder filled in from reference TRBV28 and TRBJ1-1): DVKVTQSSRYLVKRTGEKVFLECVQDMDHENMFWYRQDPGLGLRLIYFSYDVKMKEKGDIPEGYSVSREKKERFSLILESASTNQTSMYLCASILGQYEAFFGQGTRLTVV.

The chain employs TRBV28 and TRBJ1-2; 10 bases agree with TRBD1. V trimming: 4 bases; J trimming: 6 bases; junction bases outside the gene matches: 11. The CDR3 is 16 amino acids. The germline CDR1 and CDR2 sequences are MDHEN and SYDVKM. Here the CDR3 reads CASSYPRVGTGDGYTF. As DNA, the CDR3 is TGTGCCAGCAGTTATCCCCGGGTTGGGACAGGGGATGGCTACACCTTC.

Comment on this clone: A read error may account for a junction end that differs from germline. This chain links TRBV2 with TRBJ2-3; D not resolved. The CDR3 has 13 amino acids. CDR1 is SNHLY and CDR2 is FYNNEI in the germline V gene. The CDR3 reads CASSETPTNTQYF. CDR3 DNA: TGTGCCAGCAGTGAGACTCCCACAAATACGCAGTATTTT.

The chain is built from TRBV30 and TRBJ2-7; no clear D gene. Trimming left V 3 bases short and J 4 bases short, with 19 bases between. This CDR3 comprises 15 residues. Germline V gene lookup returns CDR1 GTSNPN and CDR2 SVGIG (reference sequence). The CDR3 coding sequence is TGTGCCTGGAGCCCGATCGGACGGGTTCCATACGAGCAGTACTTC. This translates into CAWSPIGRVPYEQYF. The full variable domain, in which reference TRBV30 and TRBJ2-7 provide the parts outside the CDR3, is SQTIHQWPATLVQPVGSPLSLECTVEGTSNPNLYWYRQAAGRGLQLLFYSVGIGQISSEVPQNLSASRPQDRQFILSSKKLLLSDSGFYLCAWSPIGRVPYEQYFGPGTRLTVT.

The chain recombines TRBV9 with TRBJ1-1, with D unresolved. The V gene's germline CDR1 is SGDLS and CDR2 YYNGEE. Trimming took 4 bases from V and 0 from J, leaving 7 bases between them. CDR3 length equals 13 residues. The CDR3 region is CASSKRMNTEAFF. The CDR3 DNA sequence: TGTGCCAGCAGCAAGCGAATGAACACTGAAGCTTTCTTT.

The CDR3 is CASTLLGLSPVYEQYF. The CDR3, as DNA: TGTGCCAGCACCCTACTGGGACTCAGCCCCGTATACGAGCAGTACTTC. The chain carries TRBV2 and TRBJ2-7; maybe TRBD2 (6 bases). The V end was cut by 7 bases, the J end by 4 bases, with 23 bases between. The CDR3 extends over 16 amino acids. Looked up from germline, CDR1 is SNHLY and CDR2 is FYNNEI.

V usage is TRBV5-1 and J usage is TRBJ1-1, with D maybe TRBD1 (5 bases). Trimming stripped 0 bases from V and 0 bases from J, with 6 bases between. The CDR3 contains 14 residues. The V gene's germline CDR1 is SGHRS and CDR2 YFSETQ. Here the CDR3 reads CASSLGGVNTEAFF. Written as DNA, the CDR3 is TGCGCCAGCAGCTTGGGAGGGGTGAACACTGAAGCTTTCTTT.

This clone came up once. J is TRBJ2-7 and V is TRBV4-3, with 7 nucleotides matching TRBD1. CDR1 is LGHNA and CDR2 is YSLEER in the germline V gene. The CDR3 runs to 14 residues. The junction had 5 bases not matched to a gene; V was cut back by 3 bases and J by 3 bases. The CDR3: CASSHTGARYEQYF. DNA for the CDR3: TGCGCCAGCAGCCATACAGGGGCCCGCTACGAGCAGTACTTC.

The chain links TRBV19 to TRBJ2-1; 10 nucleotides match TRBD2. After removal of 5 bases from V and 6 bases from J, the junction contained 7 bases not matched to a gene. CDR1 LNHDA and CDR2 SQIVND come from the germline V gene (reference sequence). The CDR3 loop spans 15 amino acids. This CDR3 is CASSVSGRAINEQFF. The DNA for the CDR3 is TGTGCCAGTAGTGTAAGCGGGAGGGCCATCAATGAGCAGTTCTTC. Full variable domain (rest looked up from reference TRBV19 and TRBJ2-1): DGGITQSPKYLFRKEGQNVTLSCEQNLNHDAMYWYRQDPGQGLRLIYYSQIVNDFQKGDIAEGYSVSREKKESFPLTVTSAQKNPTAFYLCASSVSGRAINEQFFGPGTRLTVL.

The chain uses TRBV9 and TRBJ1-3, with D hard to call. This CDR3 is built from 11 residues. Per the germline V gene, CDR1 is SGDLS and CDR2 is YYNGEE. The V end lost 7 bases, the J end lost 3 bases, and 5 bases lay between the germline ends. The CDR3 DNA follows: TGTGCCAGCGAACGTGGAAACACCATATATTTT. Amino acid sequence: CASERGNTIYF.

The J gene is TRBJ2-2, the V gene TRBV7-3; D remains unclear. V shed 2 bases and J shed 2 bases, with 9 bases lying between them. The CDR3 extends over 15 amino acids. The germline gives CDR1 SGHTA, CDR2 FQGTGA. The CDR3 region has the DNA TGTGCCAGCAGCTTAGGGCAGTTAAACACCGGGGAGCTGTTTTTT. Translated: CASSLGQLNTGELFF.

The V and J genes are TRBV11-3 and TRBJ1-1; D is possibly TRBD1 (6 bases). The CDR3 runs to 14 residues. V was shortened by 1 base and J by 1 base, with 7 bases between the two germline ends. Germline values: CDR1 SGHNT, CDR2 YENEEA. CDR3 sequence reads: CASSLGTANTEAFF. The CDR3 region has the DNA TGTGCCAGCAGCTTAGGGACAGCGAACACTGAAGCTTTCTTT.

The J gene is TRBJ2-5, the V gene TRBV4-1, with 7 bases that match TRBD1. The CDR3 runs 16 residues. Losses at the gene ends were 2 bases for V and 3 bases for J; bases not matched to a gene: 9. Germline V CDR1 and CDR2: MGHRA, YSYEKL. The CDR3: CASSQYRQGTEETQYF. CDR3 in DNA: TGCGCCAGCAGCCAATACCGACAGGGAACAGAAGAGACCCAGTACTTC.

The chain is built from TRBV27 and TRBJ2-1, with 10 bases matching TRBD2. The CDR3 is 16 amino acids. Germline trimming cut 1 base from V and 1 base from J; bases unmatched to any gene: 1. CDR1 is MNHEY and CDR2 is SMNVEV in the germline V gene (reference sequence). CDR3 protein: CASSLFSGRSYNEQFF. CDR3 coding DNA: TGTGCCAGCAGTTTATTTAGCGGGAGGTCCTACAATGAGCAGTTCTTC.